The sequence of this T cell receptor beta chain was determined in a study of blood T cell repertoires in COVID-19 (dated by TCRdb to 2019 to 2021). Regarding the research as a whole: The collaborator samples originated in the United States, Italy and Spain and spanned the acute and convalescent phases of COVID-19. The material from the prospective study consisted of cDNA or gDNA derived from T cells, B-cell-depleted T cells, or PBMCs. Deeply sampled blood TCRbeta repertoires from subjects exposed to, actively infected with, or recovered from COVID-19 were included in the dataset. The repertoires were released in a freely available public database intended as a resource for research on the immune response to SARS-CoV-2. Samples were obtained from the ongoing ImmuneRACE study (first 160 participants) and from about 1,300 subjects provided by 6 global collaborators. The sample metadata nearly always contained a de-identified subject ID, COVID-19 status, age in years and sex. Where available, HLA class I and class II types were obtained from metadata supplied by the sample provider rather than from assay-based typing. The paper as a whole reports these results and caveats: The amount of clinical and demographic metadata varied by source and participant and was provided uncurated.

Points on this clone: Its antigen is not yet known. Per-base qualities were not stored, and no clone one base away is much larger.

Another Seattle source contributed samples from volunteer blood donors who had recovered from COVID-19. Whole blood was collected in K2EDTA tubes by collaborating institutions according to the institutions' own protocols. For TCRbeta analysis, collaborators shipped samples in one of three forms: frozen whole blood, isolated PBMCs, or DNA extracted from either of those sample types. TCRbeta CDR3 regions were amplified from genomic DNA by means of the immunoSEQ Assay, a bias-controlled multiplex PCR. As for how the authors treated the data: The number of nucleated cells in each sample was estimated by amplification of reference gene primers within the assay. To quantify the absolute abundance of each unique TCRbeta CDR3 rearrangement, sequence reads were collapsed and filtered. For each sample, productive Simpson clonality was calculated as the square root of Simpson's diversity index across productive rearrangements. TCRdb obtained this table from immuneACCESS and retained in-frame rearrangements with V and J assigned. These tables miss some clones; where compared with another copy, unresolved V genes account for less than half of the shortfall, and the remainder is unexplained. Clonal size and the V and J genes are those of that table, whereas D and trimming came from the DNA. This sample holds about 300,000 clones; roughly nine tenths were observed only once. The leading ten clones occupy roughly 6.7% of the sample.

Including the terminal cysteine and phenylalanine, the CDR3 comprises 14 residues. The retained sequence is limited to the CDR3, 42 bases, with the frame set at the first base. Here V drops 6 bases and J drops 5 bases, and the junction holds 8 bases not matched to any gene. CDR1 MNHEY and CDR2 SVGAGI are derived from the germline V gene. The chain is assembled from TRBV6-5 and TRBJ1-1; TRBD1 lines up with 8 middle nucleotides. The sequence came from a man aged 18 to 29 who had recovered from COVID-19. Sequenced input: peripheral blood. CDR3 region: CASSPRGRGTEAFF. The nucleotide sequence is TGTGCCAGCAGCCCCAGGGGGCGAGGGACTGAAGCTTTCTTT.